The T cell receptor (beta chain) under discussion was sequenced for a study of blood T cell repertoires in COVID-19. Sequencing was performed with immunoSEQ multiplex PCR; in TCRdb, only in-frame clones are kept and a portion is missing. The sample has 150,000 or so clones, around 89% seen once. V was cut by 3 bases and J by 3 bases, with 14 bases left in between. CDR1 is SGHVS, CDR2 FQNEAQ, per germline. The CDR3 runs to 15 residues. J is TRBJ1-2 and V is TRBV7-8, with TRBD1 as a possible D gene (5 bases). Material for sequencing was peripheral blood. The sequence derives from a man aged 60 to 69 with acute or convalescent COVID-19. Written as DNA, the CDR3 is TGTGCCAGCAGCTTGGGGACTCTGACTTACTATGGCTACACCTTC. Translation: CASSLGTLTYYGYTF.